Below, 24 T cell receptor beta chains from the same sample are listed, as sequenced in a study of beta chain features in type 1 diabetes. The sequenced template was cDNA made from the entire isolated RNA. Repertoires were generated with immunoSEQ multiplex PCR, while TCRdb's copy carries only in-frame clones and drops some. The sample lists some 150,000 clones, about 7.1% occurring once. The sequencing sample was made of central memory CD4+ T cells from blood. The source of these receptors is a woman between 25 and 40 years old in good health.

This clone appeared many times. The CDR3 spells CASSKAGAQTYEQYF. The CDR3 DNA reads TGTGCCAGCAGCAAAGCGGGGGCTCAAACCTACGAGCAGTACTTC. V usage is TRBV21-1 and J usage is TRBJ2-7; whether TRBD1, the table's D call, matches the DNA was not checked. TRBV21-1 is a pseudogene. This CDR3 is 15 amino acids long.

J is TRBJ2-3 and V is TRBV21-1; the D call in the table, TRBD1, was not verified against the DNA. TRBV21-1 is described as a pseudogene. CDR3 length: 15 residues. CDR3 sequence reads: CASSKGDRPTDTQYF. The CDR3 DNA is TGTGCCAGCAGCAAGGGGGACAGGCCCACAGATACGCAGTATTTT.

The rearrangement uses TRBV30 and TRBJ1-1; D perhaps matches TRBD1 (6 bases). This CDR3 has 11 amino acids. V lost 3 bases and J 7 bases, leaving 9 bases between the germline ends. Germline V gives CDR1 GTSNPN, CDR2 SVGIG (reference sequence). Here the CDR3 DNA reads TGTGCCTGGAGGTTCAGGGGTGAAGCTTTCTTT. It codes for CAWRFRGEAFF.

The chain employs TRBV14 and TRBJ2-7, with 7 bases aligning to TRBD1. CDR1 is SGHDN, CDR2 FVKESK, per germline. Unmatched junction bases numbered 4, after V lost 2 bases and J lost 3 bases. The CDR3 contains 14 residues. The CDR3 DNA is TGTGCCAGCAGCCAATCTTGGGACAGCTACGAGCAGTACTTC. Translated, it gives CASSQSWDSYEQYF.

This clone was counted a few times. The V gene is TRBV25-1, the J gene TRBJ2-7; 10 positions agree with TRBD2. This CDR3 has 14 amino acids. Germline V gives CDR1 MGHDK, CDR2 SYGVNS. V trimming: 3 bases; J trimming: 3 bases; junction bases outside the gene matches: 2. The CDR3 reads CASSDRTSGYEQYF. CDR3 coding DNA: TGTGCCAGCAGTGATCGGACTAGCGGCTACGAGCAGTACTTC.

This clone was seen more than once but under ten times. A read error may produce the germline difference seen at one junction end. The rearrangement links TRBV7-2 to TRBJ1-4, with D maybe TRBD1 (5 bases). The CDR3 consists of 15 residues. CDR1 is SGHTA and CDR2 is FQGNSA in the germline V gene. CDR3 amino acids: CASSSRGGGNENLFF. The DNA of the CDR3 is TGTGCCAGCAGCTCACGCGGCGGGGGGAATGAAAACCTGTTTTTT.

The V gene is TRBV25-1, the J gene TRBJ1-2; D gene ambiguous. CDR1 and CDR2 from the germline V gene are MGHDK and SYGVNS. Between the trimmed V and J ends, which lost 2 bases and 4 bases, there was a span of 11 bases. The CDR3 is 14 amino acids. The CDR3 DNA sequence: TGTGCCAGCAGTGAAGGGAGTAGCGGCTATGGCTACACCTTC. This translates into CASSEGSSGYGYTF.

This clone was counted between two and nine times. The CDR3 coding sequence is TGTGCCAGCAGCGTAGTTGAAGACAACTACGAGCAGTACTTC. Its protein is CASSVVEDNYEQYF. The chain couples TRBV9 to TRBJ2-7; D not certain. V gave up 0 bases and J gave up 3 bases, with 10 bases separating them. The CDR3 length is 14 residues. From germline, CDR1 is SGDLS and CDR2 YYNGEE.

This clone was seen repeatedly, ten times or more. This rearrangement joins TRBV7-2 to TRBJ2-6, with 8 bases lining up with TRBD2. Germline CDR1 reads SGHTA; CDR2 reads FQGNSA. This CDR3 spans 18 amino acids. V gave up 1 base and J gave up 4 bases; unmatched junction bases: 9. The CDR3 sequence: CASSLEMSGSSGANVLTF. In DNA, the CDR3 is TGTGCCAGCAGCTTAGAAATGAGCGGGAGTAGCGGGGCCAACGTCCTGACTTTC.

Note on this clone: One end of the junction is discordant with germline, which a read error may explain. The V and J genes are TRBV7-7 and TRBJ2-5, with D possibly TRBD1 on 5 matching bases. This CDR3 is 15 amino acids long. Germline CDR1 SSHAT, CDR2 FNYEAQ (reference sequence). The CDR3 sequence: CASSLEAGNWETQYF. The CDR3 nucleotides are TGTGCTAGCAGCTTAGAGGCAGGGAATTGGGAGACCCAGTACTTC.

This clone has ten or more counts. The chain joins TRBV5-1 to TRBJ2-5; 8 nucleotides match TRBD1. Germline CDR1 is SGHRS and CDR2 is YFSETQ. The trim removed 4 bases at V and 5 bases at J, leaving 10 bases unmatched. The CDR3 sequence is 15 residues long. The CDR3 coding sequence is TGCGCCAGCAGCAGTGGGACAGGAGGTTCGGAGACCCAGTACTTC. Encoded protein: CASSSGTGGSETQYF.

In its sample, this clone was seen a few times. This rearrangement joins TRBV9 to TRBJ2-2; weak D call: TRBD2 (5 bases). The V and J ends lost 0 bases and 0 bases respectively, with 15 bases between them. Germline CDR1 SGDLS, CDR2 YYNGEE. The CDR3 extends over 18 amino acids. The CDR3 loop is CASSVDYTARANTGELFF. The CDR3, as DNA: TGTGCCAGCAGCGTAGACTACACCGCGAGGGCGAACACCGGGGAGCTGTTTTTT.

The V and J genes are TRBV5-4 and TRBJ2-3; 8 bases align to TRBD2. The CDR3 totals 17 residues. J gave up 0 bases and V 1 base, and 7 bases lay outside the gene matches. Germline CDR1 reads SGHNT; CDR2 reads YYREEE (reference sequence). For the CDR3, the DNA is TGTGCCAGCAGCTTGCAGGTAGCGGGAACTAGCACAGATACGCAGTATTTT. It is translated as CASSLQVAGTSTDTQYF.

The genes are TRBV11-2 and TRBJ2-7, with TRBD1 matching over 7 bases. Germline V gene sequence: CDR1 SGHAT, CDR2 FQNNGV. The J segment lost 0 bases and the V segment lost 5 bases, leaving 7 bases of the junction unmatched. The CDR3 is 15 residues long. CDR3 sequence reads: CASSQYRGSSYEQYF. CDR3 sequence (DNA): TGTGCCAGCAGCCAATACAGGGGAAGCTCCTACGAGCAGTACTTC.

This clone came up a few times. The V call is TRBV6-5, the J call TRBJ1-1; tentative D call: TRBD1 (5 bases). The V gene lost 6 bases and the J gene lost 3 bases, with 11 bases spanning the gap. The CDR3 loop spans 13 amino acids. Germline V CDR1 and CDR2: MNHEY, SVGAGI. CDR3 in DNA: TGTGCCAGCAGCAAGCAAGGGGACACTGAAGCTTTCTTT. Its protein is CASSKQGDTEAFF.

This clone came up a few times. J is TRBJ2-7 and V is TRBV5-1, with D perhaps matching TRBD1 (6 bases). CDR3 length: 14 amino acids. Germline V CDR1 and CDR2: SGHRS, YFSETQ. Trimming removed 2 bases from V and 3 bases from J, with 12 bases in between. CDR3 loop: CASSLSPGDYEQYF. CDR3 DNA sequence: TGCGCCAGCAGCTTATCTCCAGGGGACTACGAGCAGTACTTC.

There are many counts of this clone. V gene TRBV5-4 combines with J gene TRBJ2-3; 10 nucleotides agree with TRBD2. The CDR3 has 16 amino acids. Germline CDR1 SGHNT, CDR2 YYREEE (reference sequence). The V and J ends lost 2 bases and 1 base, in that order; junction bases with no gene match: 4. CDR3: CASSFQLAGRTDTQYF. The CDR3 nucleotides are TGTGCCAGCAGCTTCCAACTAGCGGGACGCACAGATACGCAGTATTTT.

This clone has just a few counts. The chain uses TRBV9 and TRBJ2-2; TRBD1 aligns across 8 bases. The CDR3 length is 15 residues. Germline loops: CDR1 SGDLS, CDR2 YYNGEE. Trimming cost V 4 bases and J 6 bases; bases outside gene matches: 8. CDR3 nucleotide sequence: TGTGCCAGCAGCCCGCAGGGGGCGGTCGCCGGGGAGCTGTTTTTT. Amino acids: CASSPQGAVAGELFF.

The chain has TRBV7-2 and TRBJ1-2, with a tentative D call TRBD1 (5 bases). The CDR3 extends over 15 amino acids. Deletions cut 5 bases from V and 5 bases from J, with 18 bases between. CDR1 is SGHTA and CDR2 is FQGNSA in the germline V gene. The CDR3, as DNA: TGTGCCAGCAGCCCCCCGACAGATTACTCATATGGCTACACCTTC. Protein: CASSPPTDYSYGYTF.

This clone was seen a handful of times. CDR3 amino acids: CASSQWTGPTTDTQYF. The CDR3 bases are TGTGCCAGCAGTCAGTGGACAGGCCCCACCACAGATACGCAGTATTTT. This chain connects TRBV11-1 to TRBJ2-3, with 7 bases lining up with TRBD1. Germline loops: CDR1 SGHAT, CDR2 FQDESV (reference sequence). The CDR3 runs 16 residues. The V gene end was trimmed by 6 bases and the J gene end by 2 bases; junction bases not matched to a gene: 11.

At least ten counts were recorded for this clone. The chain recombines TRBV5-4 with TRBJ1-1, with 7 bases lining up with TRBD1. Germline trimming cut 0 bases from V and 3 bases from J; bases unmatched to any gene: 2. The CDR3 contains 14 residues. The germline V gene has CDR1 SGHNT and CDR2 YYREEE (reference sequence). CDR3 protein: CASSLVRGDTEAFF. The DNA for the CDR3 is TGTGCCAGCAGCTTGGTCAGGGGGGACACTGAAGCTTTCTTT. The variable domain in full, with the rest retrieved from reference TRBV5-4 and TRBJ1-1, is ETGVTQSPTHLIKTRGQQVTLRCSSQSGHNTVSWYQQALGQGPQFIFQYYREEENGRGNFPPRFSGLQFPNYSSELNVNALELDDSALYLCASSLVRGDTEAFFGQGTRLTVV.

There are many counts of this clone. J is TRBJ2-1 and V is TRBV6-5; D remains unclear. Germline CDR1 is MNHEY and CDR2 is SVGAGI. V gave up 4 bases and J gave up 5 bases, with 9 bases separating them. CDR3 size: 13 residues. The CDR3 sequence is CASSSQAHNEQFF. DNA of the CDR3: TGTGCCAGCAGTTCCCAGGCCCACAATGAGCAGTTCTTC.

The chain couples TRBV21-1 to TRBJ2-4; TRBD2 reflects the table's D call only, with no check against the DNA. TRBV21-1 is deemed a pseudogene. This CDR3 is 17 amino acids long. CDR3: CASSKVPGEGAKNIQYF. The CDR3 DNA reads TGTGCCAGCAGCAAAGTACCGGGGGAGGGAGCCAAAAACATTCAGTACTTC.

A few counts support this clone. The rearrangement links TRBV28 to TRBJ2-5; D perhaps matches TRBD1 (6 bases). The CDR3 contains 13 residues. In germline, CDR1 is MDHEN, CDR2 SYDVKM. V dropped 6 bases and J dropped 2 bases, with 10 bases sitting between them. The CDR3 sequence: CASRTQGQETQYF. CDR3 nucleotides: TGTGCCAGCAGGACGCAGGGGCAAGAGACCCAGTACTTC.